The 26 T cell receptor beta chains listed next were all sequenced from one sample in a study of CD8 T cells in Susac syndrome. cDNA came from about 0.5 to 1 ug RNA primed by random hexamers. A single record per CDR3 protein comes from TCRdb applying MiXCR to the immunoSEQ multiplex PCR reads. The sample carries about 210,000 distinct CDR3 sequences, over 85% recorded once. Sequencing was done on a sample of CD4+ T cells from PBMCs. All receptors come from a human donor in good health.

V gene TRBV5-1 combines with J gene TRBJ2-4; D may be TRBD1 (6 bases). From germline, CDR1 is SGHRS and CDR2 YFSETQ. V lost 6 bases, J lost 5 bases, and 12 bases lay in between. The CDR3 is 13 amino acids. The CDR3 nucleotides read TGCGCCAGCACACAGGGACGGGAAAACATTCAGTACTTC. Translation gives CASTQGRENIQYF.

V gene TRBV5-1 combines with J gene TRBJ2-1; TRBD1 matches at 7 bases. V dropped 0 bases and J dropped 1; count of bases not matched to a gene: 4. The CDR3 runs 16 residues. CDR1 is SGHRS and CDR2 is YFSETQ in the germline V gene. The DNA for the CDR3 is TGCGCCAGCAGCTTGGGCTCGGGACAGTCCTACAATGAGCAGTTCTTC. It translates to CASSLGSGQSYNEQFF.

The chain uses TRBV7-6 and TRBJ2-7; weak D call: TRBD2 (7 bases). This CDR3 is built from 13 residues. V lost 8 bases and J 2 bases, leaving 13 bases between the germline ends. Germline-derived CDR1 and CDR2 are SGHVS and FNYEAQ. The DNA for the CDR3 is TGTGCCAGCCTGGGGGGGGGCACCTACGAGCAGTACTTC. Amino acid sequence: CASLGGGTYEQYF.

The rearrangement links TRBV6-2 or TRBV6-3 to TRBJ1-5; tentatively, D is TRBD1 (5 bases). Germline CDR1 is MNHEY and CDR2 is SVGEGT. Trimming cost V 6 bases and J 7 bases, with 16 bases left between them. The CDR3 is 14 residues long. The CDR3 protein is CASRDAGIGQPQHF. The CDR3 DNA is TGTGCCAGCAGGGACGCAGGGATCGGGCAGCCCCAGCATTTT.

This rearrangement joins TRBV4-2 to TRBJ2-7; maybe TRBD2 (5 bases). Germline lookup yields CDR1 LGHNA and CDR2 YNFKEQ. The CDR3 totals 15 residues. The ends were cut back, 1 base at V and 2 bases at J, with 12 bases in the middle. DNA for the CDR3: TGTGCCAGCAGCCAAGTGGCGACTACCGCCTACGAGCAGTACTTC. Translated, it gives CASSQVATTAYEQYF.

The CDR3 DNA is TGTGCCTGGAGTGATCTCTGGGGGAACTTGGGCACTGAAGCTTTCTTT. It yields the protein CAWSDLWGNLGTEAFF. The chain carries TRBV30 and TRBJ1-1, with D perhaps TRBD1 (5 bases). Trimming stripped 1 base from V and 4 bases from J, with 19 bases between. The CDR3 loop spans 16 amino acids. Germline V CDR1 and CDR2: GTSNPN, SVGIG (reference sequence).

This clonotype was picked up one time. The V call is TRBV12-3 or TRBV12-4, the J call TRBJ1-4, with D possibly being TRBD1 (5 bases). This CDR3 region has 15 residues. V lost 9 bases and J 2 bases, leaving 16 bases between the germline ends. Here the CDR3 DNA reads TGTGCCAGTACGTCCCGGGGCGCGACTAATGAAAAACTGTTTTTT. This gives the protein CASTSRGATNEKLFF.

The rearrangement uses TRBV10-3 and TRBJ2-5, with 7 bases matching TRBD2. Trimming took 5 bases from V and 3 from J; bases not matched to a gene: 6. This CDR3 is built from 14 residues. In germline, CDR1 is ENHRY, CDR2 SYGVKD. The CDR3 nucleotides read TGTGCCATCAGTCCGGGACTACATAAAGAGACCCAGTACTTC. Translation gives CAISPGLHKETQYF.

V gene TRBV4-1 combines with J gene TRBJ1-4, with 8 bases that match TRBD1. The CDR3 runs 16 residues. V lost 4 bases to trimming and J lost 5 bases; unmatched junction nucleotides: 9. Germline V CDR1 and CDR2: MGHRA, YSYEKL. The CDR3 region is CASSRGTGFENEKLFF. The CDR3 DNA is TGCGCCAGCAGCCGGGGGACAGGTTTTGAAAATGAAAAACTGTTTTTT.

The chain employs TRBV5-6 and TRBJ2-5; D remains unclear. The CDR3 runs to 14 residues. The germline V and J ends were trimmed by 1 base and 1 base, with 8 bases remaining between them. Germline V gene data show CDR1 as SGHDT and CDR2 as YYEEEE. In DNA, the CDR3 is TGTGCCAGCAGCTTGCGTAACTCCCAAGAGACCCAGTACTTC. Amino acid sequence: CASSLRNSQETQYF.

The chain employs TRBV7-2 and TRBJ2-5; unclear D gene. The CDR3 has 12 residues. The V gene's germline CDR1 is SGHTA and CDR2 FQGNSA. Deletions cut 2 bases from V and 5 bases from J, with 6 bases between. CDR3 DNA sequence: TGTGCCAGCAGCTTACGCGCGGAGACCCAGTACTTC. Its translation: CASSLRAETQYF. The full variable domain, rest sourced from reference TRBV7-2 and TRBJ2-5, is GAGVSQSPSNKVTEKGKDVELRCDPISGHTALYWYRQSLGQGLEFLIYFQGNSAPDKSGLPSDRFSAERTGGSVSTLTIQRTQQEDSAVYLCASSLRAETQYFGPGTRLLVL.

This clonotype was detected only once. J is TRBJ1-1 and V is TRBV12-3 or TRBV12-4, with 9 bases that match TRBD1. This CDR3 region has 13 residues. V gave up 10 bases and J gave up 1 base; unmatched junction bases: 4. CDR3 DNA sequence: TGTGCCATACAGGGGGCAGGGAACACTGAAGCTTTCTTT. It codes for CAIQGAGNTEAFF.

CDR3 bases: TGCAGTGCAATCGGGACTAGCGGGCGAGAGACCCAGTACTTC. As protein: CSAIGTSGRETQYF. The chain couples TRBV20-1 to TRBJ2-5, with 12 bases identical to TRBD2. The ends lost 6 bases at V and 4 bases at J; junction bases unmatched: 6. This CDR3 is 14 amino acids long. The germline V gene encodes CDR1 DFQATT and CDR2 SNEGSKA (reference sequence).

The chain couples TRBV27 to TRBJ2-3; no definite D call. CDR1 is MNHEY, CDR2 SMNVEV, per germline (reference sequence). With 3 bases removed from V and 8 bases from J, the gap between germline ends came to 21 bases. CDR3 length equals 16 residues. Written as DNA, the CDR3 is TGTGCCAGCAGTTTCCTAACTCACCACGGAAAGGTTACGCAGTATTTT. It translates to CASSFLTHHGKVTQYF.

The J gene is TRBJ2-3, the V gene TRBV9; TRBD2 is a possible D gene (7 bases). The CDR3 length is 14 residues. Trimming took off 6 bases at V and 2 bases at J, with 13 bases between the two ends. Germline V gene sequence: CDR1 SGDLS, CDR2 YYNGEE. The CDR3 sequence is CASTRGDTTDTQYF. The CDR3 DNA reads TGTGCCAGCACACGGGGGGACACCACAGATACGCAGTATTTT. The entire variable domain, with the rest obtained from reference TRBV9 and TRBJ2-3, is as follows: DSGVTQTPKHLITATGQRVTLRCSPRSGDLSVYWYQQSLDQGLQFLIQYYNGEERAKGNILERFSAQQFPDLHSELNLSSLELGDSALYFCASTRGDTTDTQYFGPGTRLTVL.

This clonotype has only one observation. The chain has TRBV19 and TRBJ2-2; D is perhaps TRBD1 (5 bases). CDR3 length: 15 amino acids. Germline V gene sequence: CDR1 LNHDA, CDR2 SQIVND (reference sequence). The germline V and J ends were trimmed by 7 bases and 1 base, with 13 bases remaining between them. The CDR3, as DNA: TGTGCCAGTACCCTGGGGCGAATGAACACCGGGGAGCTGTTTTTT. This gives the protein CASTLGRMNTGELFF.

The gene calls are TRBV5-4 and TRBJ1-1; D remains unclear. The germline V and J ends were trimmed by 4 bases and 8 bases, with 15 bases remaining between them. Germline-derived CDR1 and CDR2 are SGHNT and YYREEE (reference sequence). The CDR3 sequence is 13 residues long. CDR3 in DNA: TGTGCCAGCAGCCTCGTCGGAGGGCACGAAGCTTTCTTT. It translates to CASSLVGGHEAFF.

The chain recombines TRBV3-1 with TRBJ2-7, with 10 bases lining up with TRBD1. The CDR3 is made up of 16 amino acids. The V gene's germline CDR1 is LGHDT and CDR2 YNNKEL (reference sequence). V trimming: 4 bases; J trimming: 2 bases; junction bases outside the gene matches: 8. CDR3 sequence: CASSLSMGTGAYEQYF. The CDR3 nucleotides read TGTGCCAGCAGCCTCAGTATGGGGACAGGGGCCTACGAGCAGTACTTC.

This rearrangement joins TRBV30 to TRBJ1-2; D is ambiguous. Germline V gives CDR1 GTSNPN, CDR2 SVGIG (reference sequence). The CDR3 loop spans 13 amino acids. Trimming stripped 6 bases from V and 6 bases from J, with 17 bases between. CDR3 protein: CACLGVARDGYTF. The CDR3 DNA is TGTGCCTGTCTCGGGGTCGCAAGGGATGGCTACACCTTC.

The rearrangement joins TRBV5-1 to TRBJ2-6, with 12 bases matching TRBD1. This CDR3 region has 19 residues. With 2 bases clipped from V and 4 bases from J, the junction kept 10 bases outside the gene matches. Looked up from germline, CDR1 is SGHRS and CDR2 is YFSETQ. CDR3 protein: CASSLTTGQGATGANVLTF. CDR3 DNA sequence: TGCGCCAGCAGCTTAACAACGGGACAGGGGGCGACGGGGGCCAACGTCCTGACTTTC.

The rearrangement joins TRBV12-3 or TRBV12-4 to TRBJ2-3; D is ambiguous. The CDR3 extends over 13 amino acids. V dropped 6 bases and J dropped 3 bases, with 10 bases sitting between them. This chain's CDR3 is CASSHPATDTQYF. The CDR3 DNA follows: TGTGCCAGCAGCCACCCGGCGACAGATACGCAGTATTTT.

This sequence joins TRBV10-3 and TRBJ2-2, with D hard to call. This CDR3 spans 15 amino acids. Germline assignment: CDR1 ENHRY and CDR2 SYGVKD. V shed 3 bases and J shed 6 bases, with 14 bases lying between them. CDR3 sequence reads: CAISEVSGPAGELFF. The CDR3 region has the DNA TGTGCCATCAGTGAAGTTTCGGGCCCCGCCGGGGAGCTGTTTTTT.

The chain combines TRBV29-1 with TRBJ1-4, with D possibly being TRBD1 (5 bases). V lost 4 bases, J lost 7 bases, and 16 bases lay in between. CDR3 length equals 14 residues. In germline, CDR1 is SQVTM, CDR2 ANQGSEA. CDR3 DNA: TGCAGCGTTGGACAGCAGGCAATAGGTGAAAAACTGTTTTTT. Protein: CSVGQQAIGEKLFF.

The J gene is TRBJ2-1, the V gene TRBV29-1, with D possibly TRBD2 on 6 matching bases. The CDR3 sequence is 15 residues long. The germline V gene encodes CDR1 SQVTM and CDR2 ANQGSEA. The V and J ends lost 8 bases and 0 bases respectively, with 17 bases between them. This CDR3 reads CSLSSGLSSYNEQFF. CDR3 nucleotides: TGCAGCCTTAGTAGCGGCCTCAGCTCCTACAATGAGCAGTTCTTC.

CDR3 sequence reads: CASSWGTGAYEQYV. Written as DNA, the CDR3 is TGTGCCAGCAGTTGGGGGACAGGGGCTTACGAGCAGTACGTC. This chain joins TRBV6-2 or TRBV6-3 and TRBJ2-7, with 10 bases identical to TRBD1. V shed 4 bases and J 4 bases; nucleotides not matched to a gene: 4. CDR1 is MNHEY and CDR2 is SVGEGT in the germline V gene. The CDR3 runs to 14 residues.

The CDR3 is CSALPDTGRNSPLHF. CDR3 nucleotide sequence: TGCAGTGCCCTCCCGGACACCGGCAGAAATTCACCCCTCCACTTT. The rearrangement joins TRBV20-1 to TRBJ1-6; a possible D gene is TRBD1 (5 bases). The V gene's germline CDR1 is DFQATT and CDR2 SNEGSKA (reference sequence). The CDR3 is 15 amino acids. Trimming removed 6 bases from V and 7 bases from J, with 19 bases in between.